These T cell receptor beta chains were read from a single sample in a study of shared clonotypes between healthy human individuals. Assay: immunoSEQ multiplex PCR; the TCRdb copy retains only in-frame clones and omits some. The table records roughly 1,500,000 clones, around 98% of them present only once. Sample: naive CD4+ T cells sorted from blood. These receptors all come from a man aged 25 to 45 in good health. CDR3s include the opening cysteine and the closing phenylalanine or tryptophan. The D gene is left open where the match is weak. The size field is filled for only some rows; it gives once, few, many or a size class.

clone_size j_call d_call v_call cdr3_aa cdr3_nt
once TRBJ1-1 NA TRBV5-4 CASSSDAEAFF TGTGCCAGCAGCTCTGACGCTGAAGCTTTCTTT
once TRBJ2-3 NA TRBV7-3 CASSPTDADTQYF TGTGCCAGCAGCCCCACCGACGCAGATACGCAGTATTTT
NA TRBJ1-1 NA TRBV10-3 CAISEVGSKGEAFF TGTGCCATCAGTGAAGTGGGGAGTAAGGGTGAAGCTTTCTTT
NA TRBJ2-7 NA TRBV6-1 CASSVRGSSYEQYF TGTGCCAGCAGTGTTCGGGGGTCCTCCTACGAGCAGTACTTC
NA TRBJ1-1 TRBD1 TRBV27 CASNPRTGGMNTEAFF TGTGCCAGCAACCCAAGGACAGGGGGAATGAACACTGAAGCTTTCTTT
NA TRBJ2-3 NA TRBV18 CASSPSRTGATDTQYF TGTGCCAGCTCACCTTCCCGGACGGGGGCGACAGATACGCAGTATTTT
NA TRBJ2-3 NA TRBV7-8 CASSVSRDYWSTDTQYF TGTGCCAGCAGCGTCAGCCGGGATTACTGGAGCACAGATACGCAGTATTTT
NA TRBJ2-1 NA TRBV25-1 CASREGVNEQFF TGTGCCAGCAGGGAGGGGGTCAATGAGCAGTTCTTC
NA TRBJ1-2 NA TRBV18 CASSPGRGGGYTF TGTGCCAGCTCACCGGGGAGGGGCGGCGGCTACACCTTC
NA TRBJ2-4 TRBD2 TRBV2 CASTGTSKNIQYF TGTGCCAGCACCGGGACTAGTAAAAACATTCAGTACTTC
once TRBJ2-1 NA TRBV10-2 CASSNEPSYNEQFF TGCGCCAGCAGTAACGAGCCTTCATACAATGAGCAGTTCTTC
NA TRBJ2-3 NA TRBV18 CASSPISSGTDTQYF TGTGCCAGCTCACCAATTTCCAGCGGCACAGATACGCAGTATTTT
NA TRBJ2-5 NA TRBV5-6 CASSLALTRGETQYF TGTGCCAGCAGCTTGGCCCTGACGAGGGGAGAGACCCAGTACTTC
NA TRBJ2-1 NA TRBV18 CASSSGYNEQFF TGTGCCAGCTCGAGCGGATACAATGAGCAGTTCTTC
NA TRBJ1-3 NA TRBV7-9 CASLQSSGNTIYF TGTGCCAGCCTGCAGAGCTCTGGAAACACCATATATTTT
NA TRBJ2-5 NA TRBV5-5 CASSHIFRRRETQYF TGTGCCAGCAGCCATATTTTCAGGCGGAGAGAGACCCAGTACTTC
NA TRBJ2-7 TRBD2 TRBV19 CASSISSGSRYEQYF TGTGCCAGTAGTATATCTAGCGGGAGCCGCTACGAGCAGTACTTC
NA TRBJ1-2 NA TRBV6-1 CASSDTLSAYPYGYTF TGTGCCAGCAGTGATACGCTATCAGCCTACCCCTATGGCTACACCTTC
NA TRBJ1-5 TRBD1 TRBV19 CASSMRDRINQPQHF TGTGCCAGTAGTATGAGGGACAGAATTAATCAGCCCCAGCATTTT
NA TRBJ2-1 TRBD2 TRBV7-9 CASSLAAEGRDNEQFF TGTGCCAGCAGCTTAGCGGCAGAAGGGAGGGACAATGAGCAGTTCTTC
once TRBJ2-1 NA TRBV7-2 CASSYSGVRAVNNEQFF TGTGCCAGCAGCTACTCCGGAGTAAGAGCGGTCAACAATGAGCAGTTCTTC
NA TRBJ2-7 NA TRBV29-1 CSVEGYPYEQYF TGCAGCGTTGAGGGGTATCCCTACGAGCAGTACTTC
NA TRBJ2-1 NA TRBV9 CASSVGRSHNEQFF TGTGCCAGCAGCGTAGGACGGAGCCACAATGAGCAGTTCTTC
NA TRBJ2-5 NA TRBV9 CASSIEGLGSETQYF TGTGCCAGCAGCATAGAGGGGCTAGGCTCAGAGACCCAGTACTTC
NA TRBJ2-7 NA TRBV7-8 CASSLVMSSYEQYF TGTGCCAGCAGCTTAGTAATGTCGAGCTACGAGCAGTACTTC
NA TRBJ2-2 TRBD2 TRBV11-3 CASSLFVLAGTGELFF TGTGCCAGCAGCCTATTCGTACTAGCGGGGACCGGGGAGCTGTTTTTT